A single sample gave rise to the 23 T cell receptor beta chains below, sequenced in a study of radiotherapy plus CTLA-4 blockade in lung cancer. The repertoire was sequenced with immunoSEQ multiplex PCR; TCRdb's copy has only in-frame clones and lacks some. The sample includes 80,000 to 95,000 clones, about four fifths of them seen just once. The starting material was peripheral blood, obtained from a patient treated with radiotherapy plus ipilimumab. The receptor source for this set is a human donor with non-small cell lung cancer that progressed on radiotherapy plus ipilimumab.

The V and J genes are TRBV7-2 and TRBJ2-3; no clear D. V dropped 3 bases and J dropped 6 bases, with 7 bases sitting between them. In germline, CDR1 is SGHTA, CDR2 FQGNSA. This CDR3 is 12 amino acids long. The CDR3 is CASSFNLDTQYF. The CDR3 DNA sequence: TGTGCCAGCAGCTTTAACTTGGATACGCAGTATTTT.

This clone was seen a single time. The chain links TRBV6-1 to TRBJ2-1; possibly TRBD2 for D (5 bases). Germline V gene lookup returns CDR1 MNHNS and CDR2 SASEGT. V dropped 1 base and J dropped 4 bases, with 14 bases sitting between them. The CDR3 covers 16 residues. CDR3 DNA: TGTGCCAGCAGTGAAGGTCCAGGCCGGGGATACAATGAGCAGTTCTTC. Residues: CASSEGPGRGYNEQFF.

The chain recombines TRBV30 with TRBJ2-1; D call uncertain. This CDR3 region has 11 residues. CDR1 and CDR2 (germline): GTSNPN, SVGIG (reference sequence). Trimming pared 5 bases from V and 9 bases from J, leaving 11 bases between. The CDR3 protein is CAWDNSPEQFF. The CDR3 coding sequence is TGTGCCTGGGACAACAGTCCTGAGCAGTTCTTC.

This chain uses TRBV4-1 with TRBJ2-7; D is unclear. The V end lost 0 bases, the J end lost 7 bases, and 16 bases lay between the germline ends. CDR1 is MGHRA, CDR2 YSYEKL, per germline. The CDR3 contains 15 residues. In DNA form, the CDR3 reads TGCGCCAGCAGCCAAGATACCGGGTCCGCGTTAGAGCAGTACTTC. Residues: CASSQDTGSALEQYF.

V is TRBV28 and J is TRBJ2-3; no firm D call. Germline values: CDR1 MDHEN, CDR2 SYDVKM. V was pared by 7 bases and J by 3 bases, with 8 bases between. This CDR3 is built from 12 residues. DNA of the CDR3: TGTGCCAGCAAAAAAGCAACAGATACGCAGTATTTT. This codes for CASKKATDTQYF. The entire variable domain, with the rest obtained from reference TRBV28 and TRBJ2-3, is as follows: DVKVTQSSRYLVKRTGEKVFLECVQDMDHENMFWYRQDPGLGLRLIYFSYDVKMKEKGDIPEGYSVSREKKERFSLILESASTNQTSMYLCASKKATDTQYFGPGTRLTVL.

V and J are TRBV28 and TRBJ2-5; possibly TRBD1 or TRBD2 for D (5 bases each). Deletions cut 6 bases from V and 1 base from J, with 21 bases between. Germline V CDR1 and CDR2: MDHEN, SYDVKM. The CDR3 runs to 17 residues. The CDR3 loop is CASSYYRWGEFQETQYF. Written as DNA, the CDR3 is TGTGCCAGCAGCTATTACAGGTGGGGAGAGTTCCAAGAGACCCAGTACTTC.

The chain links TRBV14 to TRBJ2-7; D gene uncertain. Looked up from germline, CDR1 is SGHDN and CDR2 is FVKESK. V dropped 0 bases and J dropped 0 bases, with 15 bases sitting between them. The CDR3 runs 17 residues. The CDR3 here is CASSQDDGRPSSYEQYF. The CDR3 nucleotides read TGTGCCAGCAGCCAAGATGATGGACGGCCGAGCTCCTACGAGCAGTACTTC.

CDR3 sequence (DNA): TGTGCCAGCAGTCAAACAGGGGGCAATCAGCCCCAGCATTTT. As protein: CASSQTGGNQPQHF. This chain links TRBV2 with TRBJ1-5, with 7 positions matching TRBD1. Looked up from germline, CDR1 is SNHLY and CDR2 is FYNNEI. Unmatched junction bases numbered 3, after V lost 5 bases and J lost 2 bases. CDR3 length equals 14 residues.

The chain uses TRBV18 and TRBJ2-5; D is uncertain. The CDR3 is 14 amino acids. The ends were cut back, 3 bases at V and 5 bases at J, with 13 bases in the middle. Germline loops: CDR1 KGHSH, CDR2 LQKENI. The DNA of the CDR3 is TGTGCCAGCTCACCGAACCTAGGTTGGGAGACCCAGTACTTC. The encoded protein is CASSPNLGWETQYF.

This clone appeared once. The chain carries TRBV9 and TRBJ2-5; D possibly matches TRBD1 or TRBD2 (5 bases each). Trimming removed 0 bases at V and 5 bases at J, with 14 bases between. Germline V gene sequence: CDR1 SGDLS, CDR2 YYNGEE. This CDR3 is 15 amino acids long. CDR3 DNA sequence: TGTGCCAGCAGCGTAGGAGGGACCCCCGGGGAGACCCAGTACTTC. Translating it yields CASSVGGTPGETQYF.

The chain uses TRBV6-5 and TRBJ2-2; the D is unclear. V lost 4 bases to trimming and J lost 3 bases, with 6 bases between them. The CDR3 totals 13 residues. Germline V gene sequence: CDR1 MNHEY, CDR2 SVGAGI. DNA of the CDR3: TGTGCCAGCAGTTTTTTTGACACCGGGGAGCTGTTTTTT. Amino acid sequence: CASSFFDTGELFF.

This clone was recorded a few times. The chain links TRBV28 to TRBJ2-7, with D maybe TRBD1 (6 bases). Germline V gives CDR1 MDHEN, CDR2 SYDVKM. V was clipped by 6 bases and J by 0 bases, with 18 bases between them. The CDR3 is made up of 16 amino acids. This chain's CDR3 is CASRPSGTKTSYEQYF. CDR3 in DNA: TGTGCCAGCAGGCCATCCGGGACAAAGACCTCCTACGAGCAGTACTTC. Variable domain in full (rest from reference TRBV28 and TRBJ2-7): DVKVTQSSRYLVKRTGEKVFLECVQDMDHENMFWYRQDPGLGLRLIYFSYDVKMKEKGDIPEGYSVSREKKERFSLILESASTNQTSMYLCASRPSGTKTSYEQYFGPGTRLTVT.

This chain uses TRBV27 with TRBJ2-2; tentatively, D is TRBD2 (7 bases). V was shortened by 8 bases and J by 7 bases, with 17 bases between the two germline ends. CDR3 length equals 14 residues. From germline, CDR1 is MNHEY and CDR2 SMNVEV (reference sequence). CDR3: CASGSTGGGGELFF. DNA of the CDR3: TGTGCCAGCGGTTCGACAGGCGGGGGCGGGGAGCTGTTTTTT.

The chain uses TRBV5-4 and TRBJ2-3; a weak D match, TRBD2 (6 bases). Trimming shortened V by 7 bases and J by 4 bases, and 13 bases separated the two germline ends. The germline V gene encodes CDR1 SGHNT and CDR2 YYREEE (reference sequence). The CDR3 totals 13 residues. CDR3: CASRGLLADTQYF. For the CDR3, the DNA is TGTGCCAGCCGGGGACTTCTCGCAGATACGCAGTATTTT.

The chain joins TRBV13 to TRBJ2-5; possibly TRBD1 for D (6 bases). The length of the CDR3 is 18 residues. V lost 3 bases and J lost 0, with 20 bases in between. Per germline, CDR1 PRHDT and CDR2 FYEKMQ (reference sequence). In DNA form, the CDR3 reads TGTGCCAGCAGCTTCGCCTCCGACAGGACGCGGTACCAAGAGACCCAGTACTTC. As protein: CASSFASDRTRYQETQYF. The variable domain in full, completed from reference TRBV13 and TRBJ2-5, reads AAGVIQSPRHLIKEKRETATLKCYPIPRHDTVYWYQQGPGQDPQFLISFYEKMQSDKGSIPDRFSAQQFSDYHSELNMSSLELGDSALYFCASSFASDRTRYQETQYFGPGTRLLVL.

The V call is TRBV5-6, the J call TRBJ2-5, with 7 bases matching TRBD2. The CDR3 sequence is 16 residues long. The trim removed 6 bases at V and 5 bases at J, leaving 16 bases unmatched. CDR1 and CDR2 (germline): SGHDT, YYEEEE. The CDR3 region has the DNA TGTGCCAGCATCGACAGTGTGGCGGGAGTTTTTGAGACCCAGTACTTC. This gives the protein CASIDSVAGVFETQYF.

V usage is TRBV7-3 and J usage is TRBJ2-7; D is undetermined. Germline assignment: CDR1 SGHTA and CDR2 FQGTGA. Between the trimmed V and J ends, which lost 5 bases and 2 bases, there was a span of 10 bases. The CDR3 consists of 13 residues. The CDR3 here is CASSPDGPYEQYF. The CDR3 DNA reads TGTGCCAGCAGCCCGGACGGCCCCTACGAGCAGTACTTC.

The rearrangement uses TRBV30 and TRBJ2-7; 7 nucleotides match TRBD1. There are 18 residues in the CDR3. The germline gives CDR1 GTSNPN, CDR2 SVGIG (reference sequence). Losses at the gene ends were 0 bases for V and 0 bases for J; bases not matched to a gene: 14. The CDR3 protein is CAWSVVRGKTKISYEQYF. The CDR3 nucleotides read TGTGCCTGGAGTGTAGTCAGGGGGAAAACAAAAATCTCCTACGAGCAGTACTTC.

This chain links TRBV5-1 with TRBJ2-1; TRBD2 agrees at 12 bases. CDR1 and CDR2 from the germline V gene are SGHRS and YFSETQ. Trimming cost V 8 bases and J 8 bases; bases outside gene matches: 8. The CDR3 totals 14 residues. The CDR3 region is CASRLAGDRDEQFF. The CDR3 DNA follows: TGCGCCAGTCGACTAGCGGGAGATCGCGATGAGCAGTTCTTC.

V is TRBV11-1 and J is TRBJ2-2; perhaps TRBD2 as D (6 bases). This CDR3 is 15 amino acids long. Germline CDR1 and CDR2: SGHAT and FQDESV (reference sequence). V was shortened by 5 bases and J by 0 bases, with 10 bases between the two germline ends. The CDR3 spells CASSRAGSNTGELFF. The CDR3 nucleotides read TGTGCCAGCAGCAGAGCGGGCTCGAACACCGGGGAGCTGTTTTTT.

The V gene is TRBV13, the J gene TRBJ2-7; TRBD2 matches 7 bases. CDR3 length: 13 residues. V gave up 9 bases and J gave up 3 bases; unmatched junction bases: 8. Germline CDR1 PRHDT, CDR2 FYEKMQ (reference sequence). CDR3 DNA sequence: TGTGCCAGACAAGCGGGATCCCTCTACGAGCAGTACTTC. Protein sequence: CARQAGSLYEQYF. Full variable domain (rest looked up from reference TRBV13 and TRBJ2-7): AAGVIQSPRHLIKEKRETATLKCYPIPRHDTVYWYQQGPGQDPQFLISFYEKMQSDKGSIPDRFSAQQFSDYHSELNMSSLELGDSALYFCARQAGSLYEQYFGPGTRLTVT.

The chain employs TRBV30 and TRBJ2-1; D ambiguous. Trimming pared 5 bases from V and 9 bases from J, leaving 8 bases between. The CDR3 covers 10 residues. CDR1 is GTSNPN, CDR2 SVGIG, per germline (reference sequence). DNA of the CDR3: TGTGCCTGGCAGAGGATTGAGCAGTTCTTC. Residues: CAWQRIEQFF.

The chain couples TRBV30 to TRBJ2-7; a weak D match, TRBD1 (6 bases). Germline CDR1 and CDR2: GTSNPN and SVGIG (reference sequence). The CDR3 runs 14 residues. The V end lost 8 bases, the J end lost 6 bases, and 23 bases lay between the germline ends. CDR3: CAGGGQGSIREQYF. The CDR3 region has the DNA TGTGCCGGGGGCGGGCAGGGGTCTATCCGCGAGCAGTACTTC. Filled out from reference TRBV30 and TRBJ2-7, the complete variable domain reads SQTIHQWPATLVQPVGSPLSLECTVEGTSNPNLYWYRQAAGRGLQLLFYSVGIGQISSEVPQNLSASRPQDRQFILSSKKLLLSDSGFYLCAGGGQGSIREQYFGPGTRLTVT.